This T cell receptor beta chain was identified during a study of T cell responses to AZD1222 COVID-19 vaccine. Turning to the study itself: Analysis merged second doses at about 4 or about 12 weeks.

Only in-frame clones appear in the TCRdb table, and some are missing; sequencing was by immunoSEQ multiplex PCR. The sample has roughly 150,000 clones; roughly nine tenths are singletons. Trimming took 0 bases from V and 5 from J; bases not matched to a gene: 2. Germline V gene data show CDR1 as SGHRS and CDR2 as YFSETQ. The CDR3 loop spans 13 amino acids. Regarding this clone: The target antigen is unknown.

Study-wide findings and caveats: Increased Spike-specific TCR breadth and depth were observed after two AZD1222 doses. White British ancestry dominated among donors, who included more females, and clonal diversity was possibly underestimated.

This rearrangement joins TRBV5-1 to TRBJ2-7; TRBD2 agrees at 7 bases. The source was peripheral blood, collected on day 0 of AZD1222 vaccination. This TCR came from an adult in good health. The CDR3 protein is CASSLGGGDEQYF. The CDR3 DNA follows: TGCGCCAGCAGCTTGGGTGGGGGGGACGAGCAGTACTTC.